Here is one T cell receptor (beta chain) with its context. It lacks a known antigen. Nothing much larger sits one base from this clone, and base qualities are not available. This sample was taken from a study of blood T cell repertoires in COVID-19 (dated by TCRdb to the early 2020s). Regarding the complete study: Samples covering the acute and convalescent phases of COVID-19 were provided by collaborators in the United States, Italy and Spain. The prospective study material was composed of cDNA or gDNA derived from T cells, B-cell-depleted T cells, or PBMCs. The dataset comprised deeply sampled blood TCRbeta repertoires from subjects exposed to, actively infected with, or recovered from COVID-19. The repertoires were made available in a free public database intended to serve as a resource for research on the immune response to SARS-CoV-2. The samples were drawn from the first 160 participants of the ongoing ImmuneRACE study and from some 1,300 subjects provided by 6 global collaborators. Nearly every sample came with metadata listing a de-identified subject ID, COVID-19 status, age in years and sex. Where available, HLA class I and class II types were obtained from metadata supplied by the sample provider rather than from assay-based typing. The research as a whole found: Clinical and demographic metadata were provided uncurated, with the amount varying by source and participant.

TCRbeta CDR3 regions were amplified from genomic DNA by means of the immunoSEQ Assay, a bias-controlled multiplex PCR. The study's own analysis went as follows. Nucleated cell counts per sample were estimated from amplification of reference gene primers within the assay. To quantify the absolute abundance of each unique TCRbeta CDR3 rearrangement, sequence reads were collapsed and filtered. For each sample, productive Simpson clonality was calculated as the square root of Simpson's diversity index across productive rearrangements. Drawn from immuneACCESS, this table holds only the in-frame rearrangements with V and J called that TCRdb kept. Clones are partly lost; checked studies trace under half to an unresolved V gene and leave the rest unexplained. The DNA gave D and trimming, while V, J and clone size come from that table. For this sample there are more than 300,000 clones; about 92% appear just once. About 18% of the sample is taken by the ten largest.

In the prospective study, participants were roughly 18 to 100 years old, resided in about two dozen geographic areas of the United States, and were enrolled through a virtual design. In the prospective study, participants were assigned to cohorts based on the clinical history participants reported in a screening survey and a study questionnaire. For ImmuneRACE Cohort 3, a participant was defined as recovered based on two consecutive negative NP/OP PCR tests, clearance by a healthcare professional, or resolution of symptoms. In the prospective study, whole blood, serum and a nasopharyngeal or oropharyngeal swab were collected from each participant by mobile phlebotomists. Over an approximately 2-month period, participants in the prospective study had the option of providing additional blood draws and questionnaires. Before DNA extraction, prospective study blood samples were shipped either frozen or at room temperature.

Sequencing was carried out using PBMCs or T cells enriched from blood (not recorded which). The clonotype was recovered from a woman aged 25 to 39 who had recovered from COVID-19.

The sequence in DNA is TGTGCCACCGCCTTGACAGGGGTTAATTCACCCCTCCACTTT. This yields the protein CATALTGVNSPLHF. This chain joins TRBV10-3 to TRBJ1-6, and TRBD1 aligns with 8 junction nucleotides. Per the germline V gene, ENHRY is the CDR1 and SYGVKD is the CDR2. At the junction V is shortened by 10 bases and J by 6 bases; bases outside the gene matches: 8. The CDR3 contains 14 residues, cysteine and phenylalanine counted. Only the CDR3 portion is preserved as DNA: 42 bases, with reading frame beginning at the first base.